A selection of T cell receptor beta chains follows, all from one sample in a study of PD-L1 blockade in urothelial cancer. Libraries were prepared by immunoSEQ multiplex PCR; TCRdb keeps only in-frame clonotypes and omits some of them. There are tens of thousands of clones in the sample; about 93% occur only once, and around 11% lies in the top ten. Sequenced material: PBMCs, taken around atezolizumab (anti-PD-L1) treatment. These receptors originate from a woman in her sixties or seventies with urothelial cancer. Both conserved end residues are part of each CDR3. The D gene is left open where the match is weak. Clone size is not always given. Where it is, it says once, few, many or a class for expanded clones.

v_call	cdr3_length	d_call	j_call	clone_size	cdr3_aa	cdr3_nt
TRBV2	15	NA	TRBJ2-4	NA	CASSDRGAAKNIQYF	TGTGCCAGCAGTGACCGGGGGGCGGCAAAAAACATTCAGTACTTC
TRBV12-2	12	NA	TRBJ2-1	NA	CASRYRGGEQFF	TGTGCAAGTCGCTACAGGGGTGGTGAGCAGTTCTTC
TRBV6-6	14	TRBD1	TRBJ2-7	NA	CASHPSGQLYEQYF	TGTGCCAGTCATCCATCGGGACAGCTCTACGAGCAGTACTTC
TRBV9	15	NA	TRBJ1-4	NA	CASSVGTVGSEKLFF	TGTGCCAGCAGCGTAGGGACAGTGGGAAGTGAAAAACTGTTTTTT
TRBV7-2	15	TRBD1	TRBJ1-1	once	CASSPFAQGGTEAFF	TGTGCCAGCAGCCCTTTCGCACAGGGGGGGACTGAAGCTTTCTTT
TRBV5-1	14	TRBD1	TRBJ2-3	NA	CATRAGTGGDTQYF	TGCGCCACCAGAGCAGGGACAGGGGGGGATACGCAGTATTTT
TRBV10-3	18	TRBD2	TRBJ2-1	NA	CAISVQALAGGRESEQFF	TGTGCCATCAGTGTTCAGGCGCTAGCGGGAGGGCGGGAGTCAGAGCAGTTCTTC
TRBV6-5	13	NA	TRBJ2-1	once	CASSPSSRNEQFF	TGTGCCAGCAGTCCGAGCTCCAGGAATGAGCAGTTCTTC
TRBV9	13	TRBD2	TRBJ2-5	NA	CASSVTSSAAQYF	TGTGCCAGCAGCGTGACTAGCTCCGCGGCCCAGTACTTC
TRBV5-4	16	TRBD1	TRBJ1-2	NA	CASSLAGTGALYGYTF	TGTGCCAGCAGCTTGGCCGGGACAGGGGCCCTCTATGGCTACACCTTC
TRBV23-1	14	NA	TRBJ2-3	NA	CASSHTPAGDTQYF	TGCGCCAGCAGTCATACCCCCGCAGGTGATACGCAGTATTTT
TRBV19	13	NA	TRBJ2-7	NA	CASSTQGSYEQYF	TGTGCCAGTAGTACGCAGGGTTCCTACGAGCAGTACTTC
TRBV9	13	NA	TRBJ2-3	NA	CASSVDNEDTQYF	TGTGCCAGCAGCGTAGATAACGAGGATACGCAGTATTTT
TRBV28	16	NA	TRBJ2-6	NA	CASRSRKPSGANVLTF	TGTGCCAGCAGATCTAGGAAGCCCTCTGGGGCCAACGTCCTGACTTTC
TRBV29-1	11	NA	TRBJ1-1	NA	CSVEGGGSAFF	TGCAGCGTTGAAGGGGGGGGCTCAGCTTTCTTT
TRBV7-2	18	NA	TRBJ2-5	NA	CASSPNLANLIRGETQYF	TGTGCCAGCAGCCCAAATCTCGCCAACCTCATCCGGGGAGAGACCCAGTACTTC
TRBV9	15	TRBD1	TRBJ2-1	NA	CASSAGGAGGNEQFF	TGTGCCAGCAGCGCCGGCGGAGCAGGGGGCAATGAGCAGTTCTTC
TRBV6-6	15	TRBD1	TRBJ2-3	NA	CASSYTGGSTDTQYF	TGTGCCAGCAGTTACACAGGGGGGTCGACAGATACGCAGTATTTT